The source of this T cell receptor (beta chain) is a study of cytotoxic CD8 clonotypes in ibrutinib-treated CLL. The table came from immunoSEQ multiplex PCR; TCRdb's copy has only in-frame clones and leaves some out. The table has 55,000 to 85,000 clones, 75% to 95% seen once. The CDR3 runs 16 residues. Germline V gives CDR1 SGHVS, CDR2 FNYEAQ. V gave up 1 base and J gave up 0 bases; unmatched junction bases: 5. The source is a human donor with chronic lymphocytic leukemia. Sequences were derived from PBMCs, sampled after 12 months of ibrutinib treatment. The genes are TRBV7-6 and TRBJ1-1; 7 positions agree with TRBD1. For the CDR3, the DNA is TGTGCCAGCAGCTTAGTGCAGGGGGGAATGAACACTGAAGCTTTCTTT. As protein: CASSLVQGGMNTEAFF. The full variable domain, with the rest looked up from reference TRBV7-6 and TRBJ1-1, is GAGVSQSPRYKVTKRGQDVALRCDPISGHVSLYWYRQALGQGPEFLTYFNYEAQQDKSGLPNDRFSAERPEGSISTLTIQRTEQRDSAMYRCASSLVQGGMNTEAFFGQGTRLTVV.